This T cell receptor beta chain comes out of a study of radiation and T cells in renal cell carcinoma. Time point described: baseline pretreatment blood. Treatment specified: 15 Gy SBRT to primary tumor, nephrectomy 4 weeks later. Serial blood draws occurred at baseline and 2 and 4 weeks post-SBRT. This renal cell carcinoma was of the clear cell type. Whole-study findings and limits: Pretreatment tumor biopsies were lacking, so baseline clonotypes are unknown.

J lost 4 bases, V lost 7 bases, and 3 bases had no gene match. Germline V gene sequence: CDR1 SQVTM, CDR2 ANQGSEA. CDR3 length: 12 amino acids. Some clones are missing from TCRdb's copy, which holds only in-frame ones; the method was immunoSEQ multiplex PCR. Counted here are 140,000 to 150,000 clones, about 88% occurring once; the ten biggest clones make up around 4%. In regard to this clone: No antigen is known for it.

The sample here was blood, taken from a patient whose treatment included radiotherapy and nephrectomy. V gene TRBV29-1 combines with J gene TRBJ1-1, with 10 bases identical to TRBD1. The clonotype was recovered from a woman aged 70-85 years with renal cell carcinoma. CDR3 DNA sequence: TGCAGCGGCCGGACAGGGGGCACTGAAGCTTTCTTT. Amino acids: CSGRTGGTEAFF.